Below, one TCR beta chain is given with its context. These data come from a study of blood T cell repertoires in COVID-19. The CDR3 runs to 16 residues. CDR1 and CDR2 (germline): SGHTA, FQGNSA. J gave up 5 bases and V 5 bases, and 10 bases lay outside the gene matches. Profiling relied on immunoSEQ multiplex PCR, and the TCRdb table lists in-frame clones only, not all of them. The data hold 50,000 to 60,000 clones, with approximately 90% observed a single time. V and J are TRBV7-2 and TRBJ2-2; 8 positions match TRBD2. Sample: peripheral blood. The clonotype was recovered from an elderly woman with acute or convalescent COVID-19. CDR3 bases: TGTGCCAGCAGCCCGCGGTTAGCGGGATCTACCGGGGAGCTGTTTTTT. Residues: CASSPRLAGSTGELFF.